The T cell receptor (beta chain) described here comes from a study of blood T cell repertoires in COVID-19. The protocol was immunoSEQ multiplex PCR, while the TCRdb copy is restricted to in-frame clones and leaves out a portion. The sample lists under 150,000 clones, 65% to 85% occurring once. Per the germline V gene, CDR1 is LGHNA and CDR2 is YSLEER. Unmatched junction bases numbered 6, after V lost 0 bases and J lost 5 bases. This CDR3 has 16 amino acids. The V and J genes are TRBV4-3 and TRBJ2-1; 8 bases line up with TRBD2. The specimen sequenced was peripheral blood. The clonotype comes from a woman of 80 years or more with acute or convalescent COVID-19. CDR3 nucleotides: TGCGCCAGCAGCCAAGATCCAGCGGGGGTGAACAATGAGCAGTTCTTC. Residues: CASSQDPAGVNNEQFF.